Given below is one TCR beta chain in context. Its cognate antigen has yet to be identified. Base qualities are not at hand, and no much larger clone is one base apart. In total, 630 or so healthy bone marrow donors made up the cohort. At the time of sampling, every cohort member was nominally healthy, though immune exposures that went unrecorded were likely present. The donor was CMV seronegative and was included in the group of several hundred seronegative cohort members. Each donor provided a peripheral blood sample, and peripheral blood mononuclear cells were used for TCR beta sequencing. The Qiagen DNeasy Blood Extraction Kit was used to extract genomic DNA from the blood cell samples. The sample belongs to a study of cytomegalovirus exposure and HLA in healthy donors (dated by TCRdb to about 2017). Turning to the overall study: According to an earlier analysis of around 600 of the donors, 150 million to 200 million T cells yielded 100 million or so unique TCR beta sequences and roughly 280 Gb of sequence data. Approximately 300 gigabases of sequencing data and about 92 million unique TCR sequences made up an early release that covered approximately 620 HLA-typed donors. Among the roughly 380 genotyped donors, approximately 82% belonged to the genetic ancestry cluster associated with self-reported Caucasian donors. The study was designed to test whether signatures of past pathogen exposure could be identified by cataloging public T cell receptors. The study used immunosequencing to profile the T cell repertoires of around 600 subjects and linked those repertoires to cytomegalovirus serostatus. In addition to the first cohort of roughly 670 subjects, a separate validation cohort of about 120 different subjects was used. The study combined high-throughput TCR immunosequencing, statistical association of individual TCRs with disease status, and machine learning to predict cytomegalovirus infection status. A later analysis re-examined previously published TCR beta repertoires from 610 or so donors and added high-resolution HLA genotyping to investigate patterns of TCR occurrence. The later analysis used no new phenotypic data to find candidate immune exposures, relying instead on TCR beta sequences and their occurrence across donors. An earlier analysis of several hundred of the donors applied high-throughput TCR beta sequencing to assess whether each TCR beta V gene segment acted as functional or pseudogenic. Donor age, sex, ethnicity and CMV serostatus were compiled alongside the repertoire data. In a later genetic analysis, genome-wide SNP genotypes for about three fifths of the 666 donors were used, and that subset was treated as a discovery cohort. All discovery cohort repertoires had been generated using a single sequencing platform. Class I and class II HLA loci were covered by the typing at four-digit resolution. The number of typed donors differed by locus: about 620-640 for A, B, C, DRB1 and DQB1; 500 to 550 for DQA1; over 600 for DPA1; and some 470 for DPB1. Roughly 5 DR-DQ haplotypes were handled as single units for association and clustering, since linkage in the cohort was strong. On average, roughly 250,000 unique TCR beta nucleotide sequences were sequenced per donor among some 430 genotyped donors of the cohort, with about 17% of those sequences being non-productive. What the authors observed across the whole study: In vitro tests confirmed that a few of the cytomegalovirus-associated TCR beta chains recognize cytomegalovirus antigens. Across donors, most TCR sequences were observed very rarely, whereas some public TCRs were present in many individuals. Because counts were too low, seventeen rarely observed V segments, including chromosome 9 orphons, were left out of the earlier analysis of several hundred of the donors. In a later analysis, several top co-occurrence clusters were reported to appear linked to parvovirus B19, influenza, CMV and Epstein-Barr virus. The study listed approximately 150 TCR beta chains as associated with cytomegalovirus. The sequencing pipeline was judged likely to have produced a cluster of highly shared sequence variants as a technical artifact. In a later analysis, TCR association rates were found to vary across HLA loci, with the most associated TCRs seen for DRB1 alleles and the fewest for HLA-C alleles. The presence/absence analyses assumed that sequencing depth was roughly uniform across donors, and that assumption may not be true. In a later analysis, HLA-associated TCR beta chains showed more clonal expansion and lower generation probabilities than non-associated chains that were equally common. In an earlier analysis of 500 to 650 of the donors, most TCR beta V segments appeared in productive rearrangements about 87% or about 30% of the time, broadly matching IMGT annotations. The authors suggested that the approach could potentially be generalized to other disease states and immunological phenotypes. For the cohort, immune exposure information was limited to CMV serostatus. The classifier was reported to diagnose cytomegalovirus status with high specificity and sensitivity in both the original cohort and the validation cohort. In this cohort, only TCR beta chains were sequenced, and detectable features were limited by the absence of alpha or paired-chain data. An association between a missense DCLRE1C variant and V-gene and J-gene trimming of TCR beta chains was found in a later genetic analysis and replicated in an independent cohort. A further reported finding was that TCR beta sequences accurately predicted the HLA-A and HLA-B alleles for most subjects in the first cohort. A later analysis associated 15,000 to 20,000 TCR beta sequences with specific HLA alleles at a false discovery rate of 0.05. According to a later genetic analysis, donors in an Asian-associated ancestry cluster had fewer N-insertions in productive TCRs than the roughly 670-donor mean. Some IMGT-functional V segments, including TRBV6-2 and TRBV6-3, could not be told apart with the 87-base-pair reads, so those segments were excluded. In a later analysis, most CMV-associated TCR beta chains were found to appear HLA-restricted, with HLA associations seemingly driven largely by CMV exposure. Correlated functional status among segregating V segments might reflect linkage disequilibrium, but an unknown experimental factor could not be ruled out. When HLA alleles, especially DR and DQ, strongly co-occurred, TCR associations were difficult to assign to individual alleles. Because HLA typing was missing for some donors at each locus, association tests included only the typed subset.

Library method: the immunoSEQ multiplex PCR assay. For the multiplex PCR, a mixture combining 60 forward primers for TCR Vbeta segments and 13 reverse primers for TCR Jbeta segments was used. The CDR3 region of rearranged TCR beta genes was amplified from genomic DNA with a multiplex PCR assay. The amplified TCR beta libraries were sequenced on the Illumina HiSeq System as 87-base-pair reads. The authors' analysis ran thus. In a later analysis, tens of millions of unique TCR beta chains were counted across the approximately 640 repertoires, and approximately 11 million of these chains were shared by at least two donors. Raw reads were error-corrected and collapsed into unique sequences with a nearest-neighbor algorithm that merged closely related sequences to remove PCR and sequencing errors. CDR3 sequences were aligned to IMGT reference sequences to assign V, D and J gene segments. For a sequence to be retained, a match of at least six nucleotides was required to both a V gene segment and a J gene segment. A rearrangement was called productive if the CDR3 had no stop codons and remained in frame with V and J, and every other rearrangement was called non-productive. Following IMGT convention, CDR3 was defined as the stretch from the second conserved V-encoded cysteine up to the conserved J-encoded phenylalanine. Sequences without an unambiguous match to a single V gene segment were excluded from the earlier analysis of about 630 of the donors. An earlier analysis of a few hundred of the donors called V segments functional above 56.7% productive rearrangements and segregating when the between-donor standard deviation exceeded 5%. A statistical classification framework was developed to diagnose cytomegalovirus status using the catalog of TCR beta chain sequences. In a later analysis, V and J genes were assigned by comparing TCR nucleotide sequences against IMGT/GENE-DB human TR gene sequences. In a later analysis, CDR3 sequences and most-parsimonious VDJ recombination scenarios were assigned using the TCRdist pipeline. In a later analysis, every TCR beta chain was defined by the combination of its CDR3 amino acid sequence and its V-gene family, and reads without a unique V-gene family were dropped. A later analysis removed 550 to 700 highly shared, low-generation-probability nucleotide sequences to deal with suspected cross-contamination and a sequencing artifact. In a later analysis, a clonal expansion index for each public chain was calculated from normalized within-repertoire ranks of inferred template counts. A later analysis computed generation probabilities with a VDJ recombination model fitted to out-of-frame rearrangements, and checked the results against IGoR. In a later analysis, hypergeometric tests were used to score TCR-TCR, TCR-HLA and TCR-CMV co-occurrence, with a repertoire-size bias correction applied to TCR pairs. A later analysis estimated false discovery rates by permuting HLA or CMV assignments 20 times. In a later analysis, co-occurring TCRs were grouped using DBSCAN, and TCRdist sequence similarity was added for clustering within HLA-allele-positive subsets. Repertoires with fewer than 30,000 or more than 120,000 public chains, plus five repertoires with anomalous nucleotide sharing, were excluded from co-occurrence clustering. In its TCRdb copy, this immuneACCESS table keeps in-frame sequences only and misses some clones. Where compared with another copy, unresolved V genes explain less than half of these, and the others have no known cause. D and trimming were read from the DNA, whereas the V and J calls and clone size are those reported in that table. The sample table shows about 140,000 clones, and approximately 80% are seen once. The ten largest clones capture about 2.2% of the sample.

The CDR3 covers 16 residues, taking in both the cysteine and the phenylalanine. This entry keeps only the CDR3 DNA: 48 bases, framed from base 1. For CDR1 and CDR2, the germline V gene (reference sequence) lists LNHDA and SQIVND. Between the V and J ends, shortened by 1 base and 1 base respectively, the junction contains 13 bases. The rearrangement combines TRBV19 with TRBJ1-1, with no confident D gene call. Sequencing input: PBMCs. The source is a man aged 25 to 40 in good health and CMV-seronegative. The nucleotide sequence reads TGTGCCAGTAGTATAGCGGGAAACAGCCCGAACACTGAAGCTTTCTTT. It encodes CASSIAGNSPNTEAFF.